The clone carrying this T cell receptor (beta chain) was picked up a small number of times. DNA at 200 ng, approximately 30,000 T cell genomes, went into sorted-subset replicate PCRs. TCRdb's table, derived via immunoSEQ multiplex PCR, lists solely in-frame clones and lacks some. This sample has approximately 250,000 clones, with approximately 65% found just once. This CDR3 comprises 13 residues. Germline assignment: CDR1 SNHLY and CDR2 FYNNEI. Between the trimmed V and J ends, which lost 3 bases and 3 bases, there was a span of 9 bases. This entry comes from a study of shared clonotypes between healthy human individuals.

The V call is TRBV2, the J call TRBJ2-7, with D uncertain. What was sequenced was memory CD4+ T cells sorted from blood. Regarding subset: CD45RA-negative fraction. The sequence derives from a man aged 25-45 years in good health. CDR3 sequence (DNA): TGTGCCAGCAGTGACGGACCTTACTACGAGCAGTACTTC. Translating gives CASSDGPYYEQYF.